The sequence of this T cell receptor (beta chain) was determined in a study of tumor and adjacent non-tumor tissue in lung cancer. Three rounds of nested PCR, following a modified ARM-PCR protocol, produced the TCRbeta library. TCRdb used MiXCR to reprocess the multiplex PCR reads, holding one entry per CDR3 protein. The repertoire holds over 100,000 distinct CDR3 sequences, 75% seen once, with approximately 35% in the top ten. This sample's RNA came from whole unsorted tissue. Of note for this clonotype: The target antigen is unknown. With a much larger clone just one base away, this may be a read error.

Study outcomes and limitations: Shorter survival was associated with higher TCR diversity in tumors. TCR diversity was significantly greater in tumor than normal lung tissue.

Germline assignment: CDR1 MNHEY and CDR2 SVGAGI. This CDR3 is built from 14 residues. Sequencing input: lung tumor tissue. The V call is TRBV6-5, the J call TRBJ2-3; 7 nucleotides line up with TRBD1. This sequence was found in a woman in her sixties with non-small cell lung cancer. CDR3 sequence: CANSDRAGTDTQYF. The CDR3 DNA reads TGTGCCAACAGTGACAGGGCTGGCACAGATACGCAGTATTTT.